This T cell receptor (beta chain) stems from a study of blood T cell repertoires in COVID-19. Germline V gene sequence: CDR1 SQVTM, CDR2 ANQGSEA. Trimming took off 2 bases at V and 1 base at J, with 4 bases between the two ends. CDR3 length: 12 amino acids. The repertoire was sequenced with immunoSEQ multiplex PCR; TCRdb's copy has only in-frame clones and lacks some. This sample has about 160,000 clones, with 87% found just once. The V call is TRBV29-1, the J call TRBJ2-3; D is undetermined. The sequenced sample was peripheral blood. The clonotype originates from a woman aged 55-70 years who had recovered from COVID-19. The CDR3: CSVELGTDTQYF. The CDR3 DNA is TGCAGCGTTGAACTAGGCACAGATACGCAGTATTTT.